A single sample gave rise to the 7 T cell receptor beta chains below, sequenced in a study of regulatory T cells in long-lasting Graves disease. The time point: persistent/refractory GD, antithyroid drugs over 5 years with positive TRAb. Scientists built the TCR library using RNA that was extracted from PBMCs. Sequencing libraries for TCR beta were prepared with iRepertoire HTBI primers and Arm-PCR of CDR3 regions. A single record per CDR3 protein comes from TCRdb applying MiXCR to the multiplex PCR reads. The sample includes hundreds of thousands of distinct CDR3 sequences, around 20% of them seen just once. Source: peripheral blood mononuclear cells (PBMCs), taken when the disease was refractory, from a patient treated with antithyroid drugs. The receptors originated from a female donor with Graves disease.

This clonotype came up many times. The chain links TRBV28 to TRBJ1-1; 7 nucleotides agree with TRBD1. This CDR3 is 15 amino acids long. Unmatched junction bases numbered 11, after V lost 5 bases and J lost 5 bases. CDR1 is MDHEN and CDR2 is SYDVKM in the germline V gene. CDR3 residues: CASSPHKGGWTEAFF. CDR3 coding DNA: TGTGCCAGCAGTCCTCATAAAGGGGGCTGGACTGAAGCTTTCTTT.

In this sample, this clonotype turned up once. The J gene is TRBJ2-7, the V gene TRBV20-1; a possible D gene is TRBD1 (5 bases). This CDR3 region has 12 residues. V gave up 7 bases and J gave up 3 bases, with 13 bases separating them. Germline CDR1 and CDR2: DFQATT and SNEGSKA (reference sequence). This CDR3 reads CSVSQGGYEQYF. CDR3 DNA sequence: TGCAGTGTTTCCCAGGGTGGCTACGAGCAGTACTTC.

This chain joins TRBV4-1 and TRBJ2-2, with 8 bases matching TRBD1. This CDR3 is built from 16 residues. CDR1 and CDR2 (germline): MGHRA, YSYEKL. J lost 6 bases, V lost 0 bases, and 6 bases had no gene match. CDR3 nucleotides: TGCGCCAGCAGCCAAGATCGGACAGGGTATTCCGGGGAGCTGTTTTTT. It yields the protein CASSQDRTGYSGELFF.

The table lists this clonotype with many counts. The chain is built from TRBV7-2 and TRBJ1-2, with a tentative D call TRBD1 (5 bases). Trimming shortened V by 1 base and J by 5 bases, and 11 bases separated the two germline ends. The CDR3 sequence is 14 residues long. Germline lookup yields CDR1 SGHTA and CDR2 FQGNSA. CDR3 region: CASSLGTTVYGYTF. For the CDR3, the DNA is TGTGCCAGCAGCTTAGGGACGACAGTGTATGGCTACACCTTC.

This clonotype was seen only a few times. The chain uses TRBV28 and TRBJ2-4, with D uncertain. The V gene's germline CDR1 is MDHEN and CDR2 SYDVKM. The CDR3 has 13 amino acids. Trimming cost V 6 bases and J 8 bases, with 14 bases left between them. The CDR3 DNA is TGTGCCAGCAGCGCCTACCCCGTGGACATTCAGTACTTC. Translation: CASSAYPVDIQYF.

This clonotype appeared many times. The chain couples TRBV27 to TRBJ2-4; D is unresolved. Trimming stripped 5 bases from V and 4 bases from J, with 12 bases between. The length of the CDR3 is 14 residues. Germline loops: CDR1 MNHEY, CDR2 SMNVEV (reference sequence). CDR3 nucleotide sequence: TGTGCCAGCAGTCCCTTAGGGTTTAAAAACATTCAGTACTTC. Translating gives CASSPLGFKNIQYF.

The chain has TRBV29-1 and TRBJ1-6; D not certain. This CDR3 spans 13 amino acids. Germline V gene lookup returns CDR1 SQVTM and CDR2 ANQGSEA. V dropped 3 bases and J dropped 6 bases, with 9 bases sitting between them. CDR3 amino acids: CSVEVGSNSPLHF. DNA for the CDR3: TGCAGCGTTGAGGTCGGCAGTAATTCACCCCTCCACTTT.